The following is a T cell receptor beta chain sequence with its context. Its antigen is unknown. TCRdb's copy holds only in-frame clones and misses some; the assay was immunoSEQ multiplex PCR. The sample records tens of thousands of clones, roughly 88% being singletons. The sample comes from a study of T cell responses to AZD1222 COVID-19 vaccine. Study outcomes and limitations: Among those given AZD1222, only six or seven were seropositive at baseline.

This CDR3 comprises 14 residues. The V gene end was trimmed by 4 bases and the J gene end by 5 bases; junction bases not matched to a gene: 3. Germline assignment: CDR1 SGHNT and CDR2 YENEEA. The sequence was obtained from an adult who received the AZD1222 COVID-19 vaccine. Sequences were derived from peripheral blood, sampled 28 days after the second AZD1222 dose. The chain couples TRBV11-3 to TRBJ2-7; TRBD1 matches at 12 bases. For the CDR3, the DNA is TGTGCCAGCAGCTCGGGACAGGGGGCGCACGAGCAGTACTTC. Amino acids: CASSSGQGAHEQYF.